This entry is about one TCR beta chain. Reverse transcription of roughly 0.5 to 1 ug RNA used random hexamers. One entry per CDR3 protein results from TCRdb running MiXCR on the immunoSEQ multiplex PCR reads. The sample shows around 200,000 distinct CDR3 sequences, roughly 96% of them seen only once. The sample comes from a study of CD8 T cells in Susac syndrome. CDR3 length: 13 residues. V shed 4 bases and J shed 4 bases, with 8 bases lying between them. V and J are TRBV12-3 or TRBV12-4 and TRBJ1-5, with no clear D. The sample comprised CD4+ T cells from PBMCs. The sequence came from a human donor in good health. CDR3 region: CASSSEGNQPQHF. The CDR3 nucleotides are TGTGCCAGCAGTTCGGAGGGAAATCAGCCCCAGCATTTT.